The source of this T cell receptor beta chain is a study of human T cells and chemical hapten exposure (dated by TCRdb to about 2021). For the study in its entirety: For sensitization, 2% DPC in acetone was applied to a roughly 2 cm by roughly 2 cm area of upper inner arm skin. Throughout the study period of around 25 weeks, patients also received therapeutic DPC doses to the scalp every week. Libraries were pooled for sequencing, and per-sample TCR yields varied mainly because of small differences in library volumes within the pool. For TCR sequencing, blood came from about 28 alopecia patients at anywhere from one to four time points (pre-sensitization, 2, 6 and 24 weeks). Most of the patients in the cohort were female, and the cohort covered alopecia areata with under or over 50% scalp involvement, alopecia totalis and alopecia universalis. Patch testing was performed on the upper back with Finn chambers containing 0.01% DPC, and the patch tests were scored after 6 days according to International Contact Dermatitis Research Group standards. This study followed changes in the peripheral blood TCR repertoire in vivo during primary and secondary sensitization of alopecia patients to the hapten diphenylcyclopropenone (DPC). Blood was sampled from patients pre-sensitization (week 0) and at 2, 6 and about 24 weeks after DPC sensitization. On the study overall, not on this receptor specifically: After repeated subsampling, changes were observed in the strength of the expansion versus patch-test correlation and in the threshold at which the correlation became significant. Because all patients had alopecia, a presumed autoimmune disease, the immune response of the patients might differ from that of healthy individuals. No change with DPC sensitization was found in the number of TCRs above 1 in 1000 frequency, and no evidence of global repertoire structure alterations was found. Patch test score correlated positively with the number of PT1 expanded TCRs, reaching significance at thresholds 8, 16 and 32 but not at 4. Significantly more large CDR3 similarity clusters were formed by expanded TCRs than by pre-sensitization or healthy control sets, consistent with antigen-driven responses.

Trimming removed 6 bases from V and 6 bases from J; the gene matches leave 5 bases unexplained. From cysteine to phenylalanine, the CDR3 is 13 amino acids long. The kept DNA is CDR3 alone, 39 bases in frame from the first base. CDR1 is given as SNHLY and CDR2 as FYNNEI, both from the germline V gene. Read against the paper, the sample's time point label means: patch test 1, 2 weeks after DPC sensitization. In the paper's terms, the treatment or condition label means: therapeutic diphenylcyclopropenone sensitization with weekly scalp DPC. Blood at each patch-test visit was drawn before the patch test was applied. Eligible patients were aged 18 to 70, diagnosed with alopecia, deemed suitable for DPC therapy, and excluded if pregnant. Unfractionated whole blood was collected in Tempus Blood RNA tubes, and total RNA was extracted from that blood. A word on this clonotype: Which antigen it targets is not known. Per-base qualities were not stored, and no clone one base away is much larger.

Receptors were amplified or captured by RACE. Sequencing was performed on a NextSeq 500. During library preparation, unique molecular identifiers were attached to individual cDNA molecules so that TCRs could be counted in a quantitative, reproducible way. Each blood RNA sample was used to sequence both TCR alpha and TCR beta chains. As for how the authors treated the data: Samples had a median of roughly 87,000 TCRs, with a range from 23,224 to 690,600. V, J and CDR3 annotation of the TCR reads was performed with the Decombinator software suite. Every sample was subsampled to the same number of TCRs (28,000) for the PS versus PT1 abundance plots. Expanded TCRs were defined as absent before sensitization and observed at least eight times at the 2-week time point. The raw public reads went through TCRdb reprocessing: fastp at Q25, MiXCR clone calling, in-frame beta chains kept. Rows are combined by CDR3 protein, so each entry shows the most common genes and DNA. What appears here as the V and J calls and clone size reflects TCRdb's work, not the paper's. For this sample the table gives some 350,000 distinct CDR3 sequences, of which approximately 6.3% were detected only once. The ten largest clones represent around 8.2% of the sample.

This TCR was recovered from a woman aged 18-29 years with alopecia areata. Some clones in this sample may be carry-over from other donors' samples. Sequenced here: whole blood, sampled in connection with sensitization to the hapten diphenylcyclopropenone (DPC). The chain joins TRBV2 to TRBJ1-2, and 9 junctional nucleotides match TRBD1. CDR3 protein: CASRGGQGDGYTF. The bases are TGTGCCAGCAGGGGGGGACAGGGAGATGGCTACACCTTC.